This TCR beta chain originates from a study of T cell responses to AZD1222 COVID-19 vaccine (dated by TCRdb to about 2021). Concerning the study at large: TCR sequencing was performed for roughly 250 trial participants, of whom about 200 were given two doses of AZD1222 and 26 were given two doses of MenACWY control vaccine. Enrollment into the trials was organized by age into subgroups of 18-55, 56-69 and 70-plus years, and those subgroups contained roughly 160, 29 and 62 TCR-sequenced participants, respectively.

Overall study outcomes, separate from this receptor: Most participants were white British and females outnumbered males, and the authors suggested that clonal diversity may have been underestimated. Only a handful of AZD1222 recipients were SARS-CoV-2 seropositive at baseline, limiting conclusions about previously exposed vaccinees. Because no day 14 peak-response samples were available, repertoires were characterized only after the peak T cell response. A significant rise in spike-specific TCR breadth and depth was observed after two AZD1222 doses relative to day 0 and relative to MenACWY recipients. The whole spike protein was spanned by vaccine-associated CD4 TCRs, and dominant responses were seen in regions 160-218 and 743-854. The 56-69-year group was small, and its depth increase did not reach significance, likely because of low power. Reportedly, close to half of the unique spike-specific TCRs recognized epitopes lying outside the regions that are mutated in the B.1.351 and B.1.1.7 variants.

Details on this clone: Its antigen remains undetermined. Base qualities are not recorded, but no much larger clone differs from it by a single base.

This specimen's time point label, per the study, means: about 28 days (+/-7) after the second vaccine dose. Because spike-specific TCR depth and breadth did not differ between the two schedules, AZD1222 recipients who got a second dose at roughly 4 weeks were pooled with those who got a second dose at roughly 12 weeks. Vaccinee samples were obtained from the UK trials COV001 and COV002, which included a single-blind randomized controlled phase 2/3 trial of AZD1222 (ChAdOx1 nCoV-19) in healthy adults. For TCRbeta chain sequencing, PBMC samples from trial participants were taken at day 0 and at day 28 after the second dose. The CDR3 regions of human TCRbeta chains were analyzed by immunosequencing. Per the original workflow: Repertoire TCRs were matched against a reference library of SARS-CoV-2-specific TCRs generated with the MIRA antigen-specificity platform. Breadth was defined as the fraction of unique TCRs that were SARS-CoV-2-associated. Depth was defined as the fraction of total T cells that were SARS-CoV-2-associated. Each spike-specific TCR was assigned to its reactive spike region and to a CD4 or CD8 class using the MIRA data. Log10-transformed breadth and depth values were compared by one-way ANOVA with Sidak's multiple comparisons tests. Drawn from immuneACCESS, this table holds only the in-frame rearrangements with V and J called that TCRdb kept. Clones are partly lost; checked studies trace under half to an unresolved V gene and leave the rest unexplained. V and J calls and clone size are those listed in that table; D and trimming were worked out from the DNA. The sample records roughly 140,000 clones, about 87% of which are singletons. Approximately 9% of the sample belongs to the ten largest clones.

The CDR3 runs 12 amino acids, cysteine and phenylalanine included. Only the CDR3 DNA is retained, 36 bases long and in frame from the first base. The CDR1 and CDR2 encoded by the germline V gene are SGHTA and FQGTGA. V is reduced by 5 bases and J by 9 bases, leaving a spacing of 11 bases between them. The chain is made from TRBV7-3 and TRBJ2-1; 5 matching bases give a weak D call of TRBD2. Sample: peripheral blood, taken 28 days after the second AZD1222 dose. This TCR derives from an adult who received the AZD1222 COVID-19 vaccine. The nucleotides read TGTGCCAGCAGCCCTAGAGAGGGTGAGCAGTTCTTC. It codes for CASSPREGEQFF.